This record concerns one TCR beta chain sequence. The antigen remains undetermined. Several immunoSEQ 96-well plates shared each subset's DNA, each plate a replicate. Method: immunoSEQ multiplex PCR; TCRdb's copy keeps in-frame clones and lacks some. The sample includes some 740,000 clones, around 93% of them seen just once. Terminally differentiated effector memory CD45RA+ cells were excluded by CCR7 positive selection of CD45RO-negative cells. The data were taken from a study of shared clonotypes between healthy human individuals. Study-wide background: Per donor, three plates held CD4 naive cells, three held CD4 memory, two held CD8 naive and one held CD8 memory. Findings and caveats of the study: Sampling used blood alone; tissue repertoires probably differ. Clonotypes which were not shared had lower generation probabilities than clonotypes that all four donors shared.

CDR1 is GTSNPN, CDR2 SVGIG, per germline (reference sequence). The CDR3 extends over 14 amino acids. Trimming cost V 2 bases and J 4 bases, with 14 bases left between them. The sequence came from a man between 25 and 39 years old in good health. The sample was naive CD8+ T cells sorted from blood. The V and J genes are TRBV30 and TRBJ1-2, with D maybe TRBD1 (5 bases). CDR3 loop: CAWSRGRDFYGYTF. CDR3 coding DNA: TGTGCCTGGAGTAGGGGCAGGGACTTCTATGGCTACACCTTC.